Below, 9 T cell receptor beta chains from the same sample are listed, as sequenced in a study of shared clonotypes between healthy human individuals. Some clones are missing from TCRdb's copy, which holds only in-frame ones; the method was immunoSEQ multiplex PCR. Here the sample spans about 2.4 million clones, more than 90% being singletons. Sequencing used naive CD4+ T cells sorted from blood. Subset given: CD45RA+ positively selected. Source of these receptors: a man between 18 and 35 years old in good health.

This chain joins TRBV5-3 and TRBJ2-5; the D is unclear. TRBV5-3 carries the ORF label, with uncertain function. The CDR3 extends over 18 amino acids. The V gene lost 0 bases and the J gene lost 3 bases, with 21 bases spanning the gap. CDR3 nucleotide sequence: TGTGCCAGAAGCTTGGTCACGTGTTCGCCTCCAACCAAAGAGACCCAGTACTTC. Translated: CARSLVTCSPPTKETQYF.

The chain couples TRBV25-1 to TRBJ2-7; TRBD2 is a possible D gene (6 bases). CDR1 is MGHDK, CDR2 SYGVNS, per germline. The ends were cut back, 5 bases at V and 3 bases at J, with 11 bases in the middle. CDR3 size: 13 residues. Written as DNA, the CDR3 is TGTGCCAGCAGTTTTGTGGGGGGCTACGAGCAGTACTTC. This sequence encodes CASSFVGGYEQYF.

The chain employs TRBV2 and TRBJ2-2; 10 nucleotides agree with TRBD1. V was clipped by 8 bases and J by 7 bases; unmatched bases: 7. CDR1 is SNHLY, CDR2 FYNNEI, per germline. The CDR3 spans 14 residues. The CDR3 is CASGGTGVGGELFF. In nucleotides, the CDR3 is TGTGCCAGCGGGGGGACAGGGGTTGGCGGGGAGCTGTTTTTT.

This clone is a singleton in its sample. In DNA, the CDR3 is TGTGCCAGCAGCTCGCAAGCTACCGCAGATACGCAGTATTTT. This codes for CASSSQATADTQYF. The chain uses TRBV7-2 and TRBJ2-3; D is unclear. The CDR3 runs to 14 residues. Per the germline V gene, CDR1 is SGHTA and CDR2 is FQGNSA. V was cut by 4 bases and J by 4 bases, with 12 bases left in between. The full variable domain, rest sourced from reference TRBV7-2 and TRBJ2-3, is GAGVSQSPSNKVTEKGKDVELRCDPISGHTALYWYRQSLGQGLEFLIYFQGNSAPDKSGLPSDRFSAERTGGSVSTLTIQRTQQEDSAVYLCASSSQATADTQYFGPGTRLTVL.

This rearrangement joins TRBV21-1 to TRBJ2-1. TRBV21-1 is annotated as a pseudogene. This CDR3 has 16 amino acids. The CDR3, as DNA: TGTGCCAGCAGCAAAGCCTGGGACCCCGGATTCGATGAGCAGTTCTTC. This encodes CASSKAWDPGFDEQFF.

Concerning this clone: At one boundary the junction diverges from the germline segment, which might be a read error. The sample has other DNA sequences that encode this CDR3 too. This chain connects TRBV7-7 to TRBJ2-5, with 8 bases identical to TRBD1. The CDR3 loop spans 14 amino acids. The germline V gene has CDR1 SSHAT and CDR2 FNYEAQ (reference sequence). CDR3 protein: CASSLQGVQETQYF. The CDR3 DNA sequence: TGTGCTAGCAGCTTACAGGGGGTTCAAGAGACCCAGTACTTC.

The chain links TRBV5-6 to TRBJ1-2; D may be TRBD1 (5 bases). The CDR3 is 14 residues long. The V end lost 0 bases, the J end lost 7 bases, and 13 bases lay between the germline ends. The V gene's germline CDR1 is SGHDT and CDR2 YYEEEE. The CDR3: CASSLARGAGGYTF. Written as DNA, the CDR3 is TGTGCCAGCAGCTTGGCCCGAGGGGCTGGTGGCTACACCTTC.

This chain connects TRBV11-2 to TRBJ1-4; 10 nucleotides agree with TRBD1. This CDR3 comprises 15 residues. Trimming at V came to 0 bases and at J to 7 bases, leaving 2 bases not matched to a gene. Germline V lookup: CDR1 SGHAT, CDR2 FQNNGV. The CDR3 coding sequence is TGTGCCAGCAGCTTAGATCGGACAGGGGGTGAAAAACTGTTTTTT. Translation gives CASSLDRTGGEKLFF.

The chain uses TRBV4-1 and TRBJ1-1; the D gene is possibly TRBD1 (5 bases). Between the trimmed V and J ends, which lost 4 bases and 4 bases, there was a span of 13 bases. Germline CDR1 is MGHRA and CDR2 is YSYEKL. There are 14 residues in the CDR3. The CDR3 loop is CASSPKGSSTEAFF. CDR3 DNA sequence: TGCGCCAGCAGCCCAAAGGGGTCGAGCACTGAAGCTTTCTTT.